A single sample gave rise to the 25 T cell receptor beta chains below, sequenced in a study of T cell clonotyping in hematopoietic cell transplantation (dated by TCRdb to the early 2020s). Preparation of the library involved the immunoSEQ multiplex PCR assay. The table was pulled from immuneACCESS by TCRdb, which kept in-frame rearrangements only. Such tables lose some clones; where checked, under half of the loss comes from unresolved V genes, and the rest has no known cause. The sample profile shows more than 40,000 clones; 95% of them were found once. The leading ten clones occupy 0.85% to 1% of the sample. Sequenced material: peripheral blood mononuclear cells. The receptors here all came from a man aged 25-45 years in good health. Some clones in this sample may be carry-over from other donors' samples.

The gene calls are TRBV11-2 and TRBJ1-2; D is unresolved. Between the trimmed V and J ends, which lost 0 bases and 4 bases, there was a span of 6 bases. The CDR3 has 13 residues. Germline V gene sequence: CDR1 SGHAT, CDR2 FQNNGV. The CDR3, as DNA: TGTGCCAGCAGCTTAGAAGGCCGCTATGGCTACACCTTC. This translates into CASSLEGRYGYTF. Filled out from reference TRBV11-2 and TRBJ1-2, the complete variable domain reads EAGVAQSPRYKIIEKRQSVAFWCNPISGHATLYWYQQILGQGPKLLIQFQNNGVVDDSQLPKDRFSAERLKGVDSTLKIQPAKLEDSAVYLCASSLEGRYGYTFGSGTRLTVV.

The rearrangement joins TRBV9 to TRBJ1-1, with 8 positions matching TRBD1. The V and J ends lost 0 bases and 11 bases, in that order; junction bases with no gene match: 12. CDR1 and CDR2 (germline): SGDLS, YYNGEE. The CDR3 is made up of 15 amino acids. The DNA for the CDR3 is TGTGCCAGCAGCGTAGTTGCAGGGGGCGCCGAGAATGCTTTCTTT. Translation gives CASSVVAGGAENAFF. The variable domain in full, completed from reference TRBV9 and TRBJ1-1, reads DSGVTQTPKHLITATGQRVTLRCSPRSGDLSVYWYQQSLDQGLQFLIQYYNGEERAKGNILERFSAQQFPDLHSELNLSSLELGDSALYFCASSVVAGGAENAFFGQGTRLTVV.

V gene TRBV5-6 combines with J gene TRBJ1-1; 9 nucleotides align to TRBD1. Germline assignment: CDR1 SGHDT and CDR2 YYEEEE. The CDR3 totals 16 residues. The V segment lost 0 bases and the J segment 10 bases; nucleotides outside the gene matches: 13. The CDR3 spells CASSLVSRDRVRGAFF. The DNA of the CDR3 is TGTGCCAGCAGCTTGGTCTCCCGGGACAGGGTAAGAGGAGCTTTCTTT.

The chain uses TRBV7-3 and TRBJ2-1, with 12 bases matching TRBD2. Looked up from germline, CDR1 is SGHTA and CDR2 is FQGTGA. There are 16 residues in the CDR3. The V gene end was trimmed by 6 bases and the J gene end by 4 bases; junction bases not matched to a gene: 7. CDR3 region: CASSSAGTSGYNEQFF. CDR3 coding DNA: TGTGCCAGCAGTTCCGCCGGGACTAGCGGGTACAATGAGCAGTTCTTC.

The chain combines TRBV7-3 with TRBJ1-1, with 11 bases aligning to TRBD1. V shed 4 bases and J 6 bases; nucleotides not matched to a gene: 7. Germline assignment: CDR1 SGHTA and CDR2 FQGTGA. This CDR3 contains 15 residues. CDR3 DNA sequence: TGTGCCAGCAGCTCCTCCGGGGGACAGGGGGCTGAAGCTTTCTTT. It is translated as CASSSSGGQGAEAFF.

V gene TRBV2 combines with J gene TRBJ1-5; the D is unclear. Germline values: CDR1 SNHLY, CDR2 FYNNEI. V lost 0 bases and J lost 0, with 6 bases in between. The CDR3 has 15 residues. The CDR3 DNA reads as TGTGCCAGCAGTGAAGCCTTCGGTAGCAATCAGCCCCAGCATTTT. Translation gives CASSEAFGSNQPQHF.

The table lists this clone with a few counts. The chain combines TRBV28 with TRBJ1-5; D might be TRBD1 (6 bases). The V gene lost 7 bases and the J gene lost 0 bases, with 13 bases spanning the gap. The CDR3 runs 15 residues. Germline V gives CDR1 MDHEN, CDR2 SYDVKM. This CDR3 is CASTGTSHSNQPQHF. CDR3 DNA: TGTGCCAGCACCGGGACAAGTCATAGCAATCAGCCCCAGCATTTT.

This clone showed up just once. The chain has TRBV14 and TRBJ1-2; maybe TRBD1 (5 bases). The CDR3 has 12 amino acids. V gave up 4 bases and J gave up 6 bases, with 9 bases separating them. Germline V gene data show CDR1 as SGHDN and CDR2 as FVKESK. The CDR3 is CASSPARDGYTF. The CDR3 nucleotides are TGTGCCAGCAGCCCCGCCAGGGATGGCTACACCTTC.

The CDR3 coding sequence is TGTGCCAGCAGCTTTCGGCTAGCGGGGGGGGATGAGCAGTTCTTC. It encodes CASSFRLAGGDEQFF. V and J are TRBV7-8 and TRBJ2-1; 12 bases are a match to TRBD2. The V gene end was trimmed by 3 bases and the J gene end by 8 bases; junction bases not matched to a gene: 5. From germline, CDR1 is SGHVS and CDR2 FQNEAQ. The CDR3 totals 15 residues.

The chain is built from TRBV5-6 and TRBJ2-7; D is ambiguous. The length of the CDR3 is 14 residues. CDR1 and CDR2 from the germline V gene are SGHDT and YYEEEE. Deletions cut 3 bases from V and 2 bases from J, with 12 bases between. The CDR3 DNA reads TGTGCCAGCAGCTCGATACTAAGCCCCTACGAGCAGTACTTC. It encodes CASSSILSPYEQYF.

The CDR3: CASSRLLAEASDTQYF. CDR3 coding DNA: TGTGCCAGCAGCCGCCTACTAGCGGAGGCTTCAGATACGCAGTATTTT. The J gene is TRBJ2-3, the V gene TRBV7-9, with 8 bases fitting TRBD2. Germline V gene data show CDR1 as SEHNR and CDR2 as FQNEAQ (reference sequence). V shed 5 bases and J 4 bases; nucleotides not matched to a gene: 11. The CDR3 totals 16 residues. The entire variable domain, with the rest obtained from reference TRBV7-9 and TRBJ2-3, is as follows: DTGVSQNPRHKITKRGQNVTFRCDPISEHNRLYWYRQTLGQGPEFLTYFQNEAQLEKSRLLSDRFSAERPKGSFSTLEIQRTEQGDSAMYLCASSRLLAEASDTQYFGPGTRLTVL.

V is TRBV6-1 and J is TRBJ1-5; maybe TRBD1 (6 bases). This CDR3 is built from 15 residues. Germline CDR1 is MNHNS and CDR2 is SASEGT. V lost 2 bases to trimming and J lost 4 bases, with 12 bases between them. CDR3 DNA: TGTGCCAGCAGTGAATTGGACAGAGCTAATCAGCCCCAGCATTTT. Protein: CASSELDRANQPQHF.

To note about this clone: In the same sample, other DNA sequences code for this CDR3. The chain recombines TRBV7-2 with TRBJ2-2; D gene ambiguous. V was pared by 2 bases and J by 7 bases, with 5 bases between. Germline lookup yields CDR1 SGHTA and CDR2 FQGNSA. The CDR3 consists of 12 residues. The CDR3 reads CASSLYLGELFF. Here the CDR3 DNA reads TGTGCCAGCAGCTTATACCTCGGGGAGCTGTTTTTT.

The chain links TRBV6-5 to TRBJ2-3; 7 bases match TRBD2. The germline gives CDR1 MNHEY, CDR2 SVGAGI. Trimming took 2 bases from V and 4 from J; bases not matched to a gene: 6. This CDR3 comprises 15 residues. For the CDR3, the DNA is TGTGCCAGCAGTTACGGGGGAGGGCCTGCAGATACGCAGTATTTT. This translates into CASSYGGGPADTQYF.

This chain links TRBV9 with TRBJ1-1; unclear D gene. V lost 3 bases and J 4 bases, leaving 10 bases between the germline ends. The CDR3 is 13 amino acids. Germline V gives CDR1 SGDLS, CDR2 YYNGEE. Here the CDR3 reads CASSATQVTEAFF. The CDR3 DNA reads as TGTGCCAGCAGCGCTACCCAGGTCACTGAAGCTTTCTTT.

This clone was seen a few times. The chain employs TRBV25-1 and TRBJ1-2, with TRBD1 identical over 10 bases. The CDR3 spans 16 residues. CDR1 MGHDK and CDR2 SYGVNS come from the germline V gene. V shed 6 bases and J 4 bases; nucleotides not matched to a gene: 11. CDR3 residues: CASRSAGDRGTYGYTF. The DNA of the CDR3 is TGTGCCAGCAGATCAGCGGGGGACAGGGGAACCTATGGCTACACCTTC.

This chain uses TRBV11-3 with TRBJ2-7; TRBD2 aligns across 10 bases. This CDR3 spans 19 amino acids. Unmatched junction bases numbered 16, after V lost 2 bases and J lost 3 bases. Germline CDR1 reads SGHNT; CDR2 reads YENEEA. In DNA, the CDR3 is TGTGCCAGCAGCTTAATCCGACAGGGCCTAGCGGGAGTAAGCTACGAGCAGTACTTC. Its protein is CASSLIRQGLAGVSYEQYF.

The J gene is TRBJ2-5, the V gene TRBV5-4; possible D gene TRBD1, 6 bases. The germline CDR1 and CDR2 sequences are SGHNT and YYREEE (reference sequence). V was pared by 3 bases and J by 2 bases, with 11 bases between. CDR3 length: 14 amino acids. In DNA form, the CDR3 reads TGTGCCAGCAGCTCCGCAGGGGTACAAGAGACCCAGTACTTC. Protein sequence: CASSSAGVQETQYF.

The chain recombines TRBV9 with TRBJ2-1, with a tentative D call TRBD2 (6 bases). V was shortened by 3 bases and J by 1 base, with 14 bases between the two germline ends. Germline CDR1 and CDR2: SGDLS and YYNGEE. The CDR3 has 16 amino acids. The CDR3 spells CASSGRGTGSYNEQFF. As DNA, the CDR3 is TGTGCCAGCAGCGGTCGGGGGACTGGATCCTACAATGAGCAGTTCTTC.

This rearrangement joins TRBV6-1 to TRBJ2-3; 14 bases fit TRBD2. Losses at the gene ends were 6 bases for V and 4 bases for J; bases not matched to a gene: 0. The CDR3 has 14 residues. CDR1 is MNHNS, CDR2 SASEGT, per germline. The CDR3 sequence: CASRTSGGADTQYF. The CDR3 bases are TGTGCCAGCAGGACTAGCGGGGGGGCAGATACGCAGTATTTT.

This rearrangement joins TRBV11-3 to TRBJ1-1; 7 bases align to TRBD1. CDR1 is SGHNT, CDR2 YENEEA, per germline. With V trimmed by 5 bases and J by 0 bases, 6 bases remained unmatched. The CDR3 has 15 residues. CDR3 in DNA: TGTGCCAGCAGCCCGCGGGGACAGATGAACACTGAAGCTTTCTTT. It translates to CASSPRGQMNTEAFF. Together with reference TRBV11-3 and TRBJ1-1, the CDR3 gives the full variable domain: EAGVVQSPRYKIIEKKQPVAFWCNPISGHNTLYWYLQNLGQGPELLIRYENEEAVDDSQLPKDRFSAERLKGVDSTLKIQPAELGDSAVYLCASSPRGQMNTEAFFGQGTRLTVV.

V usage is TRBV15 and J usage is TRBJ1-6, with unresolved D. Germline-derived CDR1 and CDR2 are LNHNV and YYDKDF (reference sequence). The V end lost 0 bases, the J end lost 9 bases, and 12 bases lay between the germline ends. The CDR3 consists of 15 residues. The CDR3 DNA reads TGTGCCACCAGCAGAGATTTGGCGTCGGGTTCACCCCTCCACTTT. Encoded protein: CATSRDLASGSPLHF.

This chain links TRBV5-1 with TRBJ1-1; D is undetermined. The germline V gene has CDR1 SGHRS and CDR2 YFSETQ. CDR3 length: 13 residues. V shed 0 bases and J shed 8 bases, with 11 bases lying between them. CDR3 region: CASSLAEAGEAFF. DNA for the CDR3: TGCGCCAGCAGCTTGGCCGAGGCAGGAGAAGCTTTCTTT.

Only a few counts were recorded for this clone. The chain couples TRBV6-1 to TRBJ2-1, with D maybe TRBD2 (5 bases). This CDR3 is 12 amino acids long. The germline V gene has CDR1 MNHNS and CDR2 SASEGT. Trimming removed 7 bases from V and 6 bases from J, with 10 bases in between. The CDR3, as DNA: TGTGCCAGCACCAGGACTGCCAATGAGCAGTTCTTC. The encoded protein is CASTRTANEQFF.

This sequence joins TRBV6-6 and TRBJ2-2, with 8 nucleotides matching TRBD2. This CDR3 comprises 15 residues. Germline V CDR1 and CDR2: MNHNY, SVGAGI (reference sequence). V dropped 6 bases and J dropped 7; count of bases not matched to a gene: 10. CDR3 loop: CASSGTSWVSGELFF. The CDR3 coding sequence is TGTGCCAGCAGCGGGACTAGTTGGGTGAGCGGGGAGCTGTTTTTT.